The clone carrying this T cell receptor beta chain occurred a few times. Alongside a J-beta primer mix, a sample-barcoded 5' primer served in a second PCR lasting roughly 7 to 11 cycles. One entry per CDR3 protein results from TCRdb running MiXCR on the 5' RACE reads. The sample gives 800,000 to 950,000 distinct CDR3 sequences, about 36% of which show up once; roughly 13% is in the top ten. The data are from a study of blood T cells in healthy people across ages. The TCR originated in a man in his late teens or twenties in good health. Sequenced: blood.

The CDR3 sequence: CAHGEGSYGYTF. DNA for the CDR3: TGTGCCCATGGGGAGGGTAGCTATGGCTACACCTTC. The chain couples TRBV6-6 to TRBJ1-2; D gene ambiguous. The CDR3 contains 12 residues. Trimming left V 11 bases short and J 4 bases short, with 14 bases between. CDR1 MNHNY and CDR2 SVGAGI come from the germline V gene (reference sequence).